This paragraph covers one T cell receptor beta chain sequence. Its antigen is still unknown. The data are from a study of cytomegalovirus exposure and HLA in healthy donors. Study-wide points: CMV serostatus was the sole immune exposure information available.

The study ran its PCR with 60 Vbeta and 13 Jbeta primers. Generated by immunoSEQ multiplex PCR, the TCRdb table keeps only in-frame clones and is missing some. This table holds under 200,000 clones, about three quarters found once. V was cut by 3 bases and J by 8 bases, with 10 bases left in between. Germline CDR1 and CDR2: GTSNPN and SVGIG (reference sequence). This CDR3 is built from 11 residues. This sequence was found in a female donor in good health and CMV-seronegative. The chain couples TRBV30 to TRBJ1-1; possible D gene TRBD1, 6 bases. Sequenced sample: PBMCs. CDR3 DNA: TGTGCCTGGAGCCCTGACAGGGAAGCTTTCTTT. Residues: CAWSPDREAFF.